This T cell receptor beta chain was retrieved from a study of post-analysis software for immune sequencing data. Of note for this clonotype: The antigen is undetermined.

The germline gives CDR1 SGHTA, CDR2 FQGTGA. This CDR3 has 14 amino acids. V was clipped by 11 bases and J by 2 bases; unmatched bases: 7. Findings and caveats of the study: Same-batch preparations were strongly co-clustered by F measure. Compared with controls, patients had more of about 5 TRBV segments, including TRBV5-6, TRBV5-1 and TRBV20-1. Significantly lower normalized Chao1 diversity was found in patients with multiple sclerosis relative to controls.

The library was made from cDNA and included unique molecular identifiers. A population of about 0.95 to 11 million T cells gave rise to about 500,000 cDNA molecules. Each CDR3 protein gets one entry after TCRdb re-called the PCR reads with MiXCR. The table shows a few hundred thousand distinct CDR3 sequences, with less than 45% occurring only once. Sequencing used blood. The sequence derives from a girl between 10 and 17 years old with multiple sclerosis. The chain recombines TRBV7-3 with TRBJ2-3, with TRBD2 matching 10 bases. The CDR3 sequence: CAVGSGGITDTQYF. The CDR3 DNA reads TGTGCCGTCGGTAGCGGGGGGATCACAGATACGCAGTATTTT.